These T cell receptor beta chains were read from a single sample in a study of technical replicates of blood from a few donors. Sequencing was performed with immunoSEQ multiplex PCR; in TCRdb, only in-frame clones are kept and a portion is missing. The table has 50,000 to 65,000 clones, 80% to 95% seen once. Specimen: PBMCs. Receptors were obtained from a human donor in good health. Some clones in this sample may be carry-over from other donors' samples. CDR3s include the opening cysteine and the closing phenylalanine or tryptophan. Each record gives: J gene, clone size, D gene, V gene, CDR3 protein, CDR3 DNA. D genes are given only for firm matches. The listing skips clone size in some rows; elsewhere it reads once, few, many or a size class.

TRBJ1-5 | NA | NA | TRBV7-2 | CASSLVAGGNQPQHF | TGTGCCAGCAGCTTAGTGGCAGGCGGGAATCAGCCCCAGCATTTT
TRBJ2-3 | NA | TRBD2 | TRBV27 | CASSPGLAGADTQYF | TGTGCCAGCAGCCCGGGACTAGCGGGAGCAGATACGCAGTATTTT
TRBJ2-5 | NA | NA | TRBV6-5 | CASSYSEARKTQYF | TGTGCCAGCAGTTACTCGGAAGCGAGGAAGACCCAGTACTTC
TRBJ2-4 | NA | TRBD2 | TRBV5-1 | CASSRDGGGNIQYF | TGCGCCAGCAGTCGTGACGGGGGGGGGAACATTCAGTACTTC
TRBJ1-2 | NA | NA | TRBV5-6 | CASSLGSGNGYTF | TGTGCCAGCAGCTTGGGTTCAGGGAATGGCTACACCTTC
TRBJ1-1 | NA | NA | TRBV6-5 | CASSLAGTLEAFF | TGTGCCAGCAGTCTAGCCGGGACTCTGGAAGCTTTCTTT
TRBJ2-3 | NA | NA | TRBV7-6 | CASTPVVESTDTQYF | TGTGCCAGCACCCCGGTGGTAGAAAGCACAGATACGCAGTATTTT
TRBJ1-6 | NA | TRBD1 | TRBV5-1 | CASSWKRTGGENSPLHF | TGCGCCAGCAGCTGGAAGAGGACAGGGGGCGAAAATTCACCCCTCCACTTT
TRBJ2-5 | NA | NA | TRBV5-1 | CASSLAGVETQYF | TGCGCCAGCAGCTTGGCGGGAGTGGAGACCCAGTACTTC
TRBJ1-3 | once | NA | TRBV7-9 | CASSLDGSGNTIYF | TGTGCCAGCAGCCTAGACGGGTCTGGAAACACCATATATTTT
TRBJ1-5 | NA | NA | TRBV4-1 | CASSQEGAGINQPQHF | TGCGCCAGCAGCCAAGAAGGGGCAGGGATCAATCAGCCCCAGCATTTT
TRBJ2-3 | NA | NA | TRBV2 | CASSEGTLPGTDTQYF | TGTGCCAGCAGTGAGGGCACGTTGCCGGGCACAGATACGCAGTATTTT
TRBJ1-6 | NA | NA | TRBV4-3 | CASSQDRSSLNSPLHF | TGCGCCAGCAGCCAAGATCGGAGCTCTCTGAATTCACCCCTCCACTTT
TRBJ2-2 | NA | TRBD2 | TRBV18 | CASSPSAGGPTGELFF | TGTGCCAGCTCACCATCAGCGGGAGGGCCGACCGGGGAGCTGTTTTTT
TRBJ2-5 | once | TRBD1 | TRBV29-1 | CSVFQGGMKTQYF | TGCAGCGTTTTCCAAGGGGGCATGAAGACCCAGTACTTC
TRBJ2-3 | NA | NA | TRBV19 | CASTVNRADTQYF | TGTGCCAGTACCGTGAACAGGGCAGATACGCAGTATTTT
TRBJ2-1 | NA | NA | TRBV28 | CASSGAGASYNEQFF | TGTGCCAGCAGTGGGGCAGGGGCCAGCTACAATGAGCAGTTCTTC